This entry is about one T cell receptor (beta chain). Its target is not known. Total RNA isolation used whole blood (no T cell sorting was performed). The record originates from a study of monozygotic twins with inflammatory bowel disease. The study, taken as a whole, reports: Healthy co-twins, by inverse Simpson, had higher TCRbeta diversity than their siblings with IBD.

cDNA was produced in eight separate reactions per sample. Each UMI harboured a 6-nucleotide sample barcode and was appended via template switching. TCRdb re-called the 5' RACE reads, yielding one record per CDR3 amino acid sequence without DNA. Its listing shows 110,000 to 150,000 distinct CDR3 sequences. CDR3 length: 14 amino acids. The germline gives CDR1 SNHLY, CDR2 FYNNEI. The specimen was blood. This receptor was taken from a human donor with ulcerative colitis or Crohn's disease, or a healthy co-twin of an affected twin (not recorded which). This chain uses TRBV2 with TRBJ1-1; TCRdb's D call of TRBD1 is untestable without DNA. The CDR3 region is CASSEKPGFTWSFF.